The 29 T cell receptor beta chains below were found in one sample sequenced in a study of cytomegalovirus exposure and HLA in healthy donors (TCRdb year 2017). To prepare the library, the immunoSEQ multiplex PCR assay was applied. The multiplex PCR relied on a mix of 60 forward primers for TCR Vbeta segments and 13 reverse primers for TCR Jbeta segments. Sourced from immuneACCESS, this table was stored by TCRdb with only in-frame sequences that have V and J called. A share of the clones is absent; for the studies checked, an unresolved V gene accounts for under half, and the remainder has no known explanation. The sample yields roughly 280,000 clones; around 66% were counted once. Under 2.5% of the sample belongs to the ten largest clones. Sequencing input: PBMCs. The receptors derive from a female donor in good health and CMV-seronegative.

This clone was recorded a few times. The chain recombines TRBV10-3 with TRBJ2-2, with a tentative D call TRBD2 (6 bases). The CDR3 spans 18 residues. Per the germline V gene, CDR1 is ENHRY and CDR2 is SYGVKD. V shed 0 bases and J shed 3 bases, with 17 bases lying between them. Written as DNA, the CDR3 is TGTGCCATCAGTGAGTCAGACAGTGGGGGGTCCTACACCGGGGAGCTGTTTTTT. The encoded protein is CAISESDSGGSYTGELFF.

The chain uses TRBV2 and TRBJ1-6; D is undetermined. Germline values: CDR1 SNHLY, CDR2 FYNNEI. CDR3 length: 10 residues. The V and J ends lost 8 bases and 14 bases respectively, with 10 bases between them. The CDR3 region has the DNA TGTGCCAGCCGGGATTTGGCCCTCCACTTT. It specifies CASRDLALHF. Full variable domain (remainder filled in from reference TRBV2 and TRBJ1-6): EPEVTQTPSHQVTQMGQEVILRCVPISNHLYFYWYRQILGQKVEFLVSFYNNEISEKSEIFDDQFSVERPDGSNFTLKIRSTKLEDSAMYFCASRDLALHFGNGTRLTVT.

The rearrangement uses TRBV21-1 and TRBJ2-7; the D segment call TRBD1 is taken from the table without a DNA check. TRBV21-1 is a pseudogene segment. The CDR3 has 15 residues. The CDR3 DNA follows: TGTGCCAGCAGCTGGTACCGGGACAAGCACTACGAGCAGTACTTC. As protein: CASSWYRDKHYEQYF.

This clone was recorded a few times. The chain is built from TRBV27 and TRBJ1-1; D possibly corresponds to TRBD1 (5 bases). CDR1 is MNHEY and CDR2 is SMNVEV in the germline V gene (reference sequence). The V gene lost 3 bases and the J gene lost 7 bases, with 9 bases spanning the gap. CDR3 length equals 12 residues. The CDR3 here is CASSLQGGEAFF. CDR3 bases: TGTGCCAGCAGTTTGCAGGGAGGTGAAGCTTTCTTT.

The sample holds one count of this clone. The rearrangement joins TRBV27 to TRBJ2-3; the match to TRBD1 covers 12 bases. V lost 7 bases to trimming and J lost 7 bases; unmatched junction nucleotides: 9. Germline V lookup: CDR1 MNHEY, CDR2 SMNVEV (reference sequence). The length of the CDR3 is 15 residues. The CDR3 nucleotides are TGTGCCAGCACCAAATGGGGACAGGGGGCACATACGCAGTATTTT. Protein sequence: CASTKWGQGAHTQYF.

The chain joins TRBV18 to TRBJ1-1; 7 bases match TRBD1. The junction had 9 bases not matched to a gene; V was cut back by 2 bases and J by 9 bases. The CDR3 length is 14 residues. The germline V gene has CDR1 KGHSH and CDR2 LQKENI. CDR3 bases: TGTGCCAGCTCACCATCCATCCGGGACAGACAAGCTTTCTTT. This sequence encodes CASSPSIRDRQAFF.

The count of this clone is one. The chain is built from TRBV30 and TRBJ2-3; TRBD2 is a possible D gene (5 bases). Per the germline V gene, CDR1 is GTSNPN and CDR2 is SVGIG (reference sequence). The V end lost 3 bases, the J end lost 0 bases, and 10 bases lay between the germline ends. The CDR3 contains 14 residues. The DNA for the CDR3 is TGTGCCTGGAGACGTAGCGCGAGCACAGATACGCAGTATTTT. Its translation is CAWRRSASTDTQYF.

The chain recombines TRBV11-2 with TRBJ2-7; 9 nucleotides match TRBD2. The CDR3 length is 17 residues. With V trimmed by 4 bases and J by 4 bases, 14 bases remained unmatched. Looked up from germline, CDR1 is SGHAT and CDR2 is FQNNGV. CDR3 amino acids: CASSSPLAGGRGYEQYF. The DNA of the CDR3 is TGTGCCAGCAGCTCCCCTCTTGCGGGCGGGAGGGGGTACGAGCAGTACTTC.

CDR3 DNA sequence: TGTGCCAGCAGCCGATTCCGGGTCAGCTCTGGGGCCAACGTCCTGACTTTC. This translates into CASSRFRVSSGANVLTF. This chain joins TRBV7-2 and TRBJ2-6, with unresolved D. The CDR3 runs to 17 residues. Germline V gene lookup returns CDR1 SGHTA and CDR2 FQGNSA. Trimming shortened V by 5 bases and J by 0 bases, and 14 bases separated the two germline ends. Together with reference TRBV7-2 and TRBJ2-6, the CDR3 gives the full variable domain: GAGVSQSPSNKVTEKGKDVELRCDPISGHTALYWYRQSLGQGLEFLIYFQGNSAPDKSGLPSDRFSAERTGGSVSTLTIQRTQQEDSAVYLCASSRFRVSSGANVLTFGAGSRLTVL.

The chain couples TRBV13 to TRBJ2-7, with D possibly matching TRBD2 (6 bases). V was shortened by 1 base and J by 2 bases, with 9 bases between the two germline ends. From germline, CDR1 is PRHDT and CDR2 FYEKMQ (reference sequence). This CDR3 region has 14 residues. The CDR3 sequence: CASSLASGAYEQYF. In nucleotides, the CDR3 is TGTGCCAGCAGCTTAGCATCGGGAGCCTACGAGCAGTACTTC. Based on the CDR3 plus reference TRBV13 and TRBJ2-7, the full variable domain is AAGVIQSPRHLIKEKRETATLKCYPIPRHDTVYWYQQGPGQDPQFLISFYEKMQSDKGSIPDRFSAQQFSDYHSELNMSSLELGDSALYFCASSLASGAYEQYFGPGTRLTVT.

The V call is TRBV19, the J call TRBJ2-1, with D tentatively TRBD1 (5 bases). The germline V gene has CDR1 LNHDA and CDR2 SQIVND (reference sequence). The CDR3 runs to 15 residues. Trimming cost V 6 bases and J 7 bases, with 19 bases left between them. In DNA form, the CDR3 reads TGTGCCAGTAGCGCAGGGTCTGGCGAGTGGAATGAGCAGTTCTTC. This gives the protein CASSAGSGEWNEQFF.

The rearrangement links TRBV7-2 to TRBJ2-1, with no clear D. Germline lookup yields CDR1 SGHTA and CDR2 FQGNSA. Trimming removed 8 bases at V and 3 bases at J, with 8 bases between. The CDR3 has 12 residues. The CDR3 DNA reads TGTGCCAGCGGCAATGGCTACAATGAGCAGTTCTTC. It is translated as CASGNGYNEQFF.

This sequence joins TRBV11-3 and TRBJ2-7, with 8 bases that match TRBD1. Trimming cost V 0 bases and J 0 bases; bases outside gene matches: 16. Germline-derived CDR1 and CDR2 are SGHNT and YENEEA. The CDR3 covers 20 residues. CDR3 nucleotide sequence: TGTGCCAGCAGCTTAGAGAAGGACAGGGCAAAGCACAACAGCTCCTACGAGCAGTACTTC. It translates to CASSLEKDRAKHNSSYEQYF.

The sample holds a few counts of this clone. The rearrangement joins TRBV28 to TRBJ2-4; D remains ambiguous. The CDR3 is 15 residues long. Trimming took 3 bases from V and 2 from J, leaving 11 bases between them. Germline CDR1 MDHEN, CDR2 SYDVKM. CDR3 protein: CASSFTRGTKNIQYF. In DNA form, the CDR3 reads TGTGCCAGCAGTTTTACTCGTGGTACCAAAAACATTCAGTACTTC.

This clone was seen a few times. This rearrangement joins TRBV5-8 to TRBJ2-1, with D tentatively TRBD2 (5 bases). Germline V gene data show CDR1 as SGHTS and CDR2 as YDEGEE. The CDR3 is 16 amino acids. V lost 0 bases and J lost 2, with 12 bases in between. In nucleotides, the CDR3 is TGTGCCAGCAGCTTGGAAACGGGAACCCCCTACAATGAGCAGTTCTTC. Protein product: CASSLETGTPYNEQFF.

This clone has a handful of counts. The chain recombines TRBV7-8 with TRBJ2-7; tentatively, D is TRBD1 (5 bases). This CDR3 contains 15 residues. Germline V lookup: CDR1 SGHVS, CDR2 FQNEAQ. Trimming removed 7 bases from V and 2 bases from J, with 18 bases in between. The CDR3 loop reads CASNDPFEGAYEQYF. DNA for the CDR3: TGTGCCAGCAACGACCCCTTTGAAGGGGCCTACGAGCAGTACTTC. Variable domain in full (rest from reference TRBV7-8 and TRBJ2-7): GAGVSQSPRYKVAKRGQDVALRCDPISGHVSLFWYQQALGQGPEFLTYFQNEAQLDKSGLPSDRFFAERPEGSVSTLKIQRTQQEDSAVYLCASNDPFEGAYEQYFGPGTRLTVT.

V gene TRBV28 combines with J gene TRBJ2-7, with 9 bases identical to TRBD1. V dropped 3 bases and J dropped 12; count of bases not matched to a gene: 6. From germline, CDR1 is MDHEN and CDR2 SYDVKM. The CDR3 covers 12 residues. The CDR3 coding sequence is TGTGCCAGCAGTTTCCCCACAGGGGGCCGGTACTTC. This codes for CASSFPTGGRYF.

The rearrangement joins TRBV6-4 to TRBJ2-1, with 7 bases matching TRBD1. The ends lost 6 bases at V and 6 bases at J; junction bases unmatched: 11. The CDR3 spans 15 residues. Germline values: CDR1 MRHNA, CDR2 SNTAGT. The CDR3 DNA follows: TGTGCCAGCAGGAGAACAGGACAGGTGGGCAATGAGCAGTTCTTC. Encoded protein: CASRRTGQVGNEQFF.

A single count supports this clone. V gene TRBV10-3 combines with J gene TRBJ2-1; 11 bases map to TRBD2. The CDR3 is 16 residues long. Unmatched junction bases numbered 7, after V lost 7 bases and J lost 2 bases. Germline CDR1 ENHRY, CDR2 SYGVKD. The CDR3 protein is CAIKPATSGTYNEQFF. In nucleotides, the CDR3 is TGTGCCATCAAGCCTGCGACTAGCGGGACCTACAATGAGCAGTTCTTC.

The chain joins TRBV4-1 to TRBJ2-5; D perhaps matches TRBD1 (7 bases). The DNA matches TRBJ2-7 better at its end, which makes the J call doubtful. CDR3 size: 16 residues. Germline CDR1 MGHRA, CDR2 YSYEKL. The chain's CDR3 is CASSPGGRESSYEQYF. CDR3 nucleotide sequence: TGCGCCAGCAGCCCAGGGGGGCGGGAAAGCTCCTACGAGCAGTACTTC.

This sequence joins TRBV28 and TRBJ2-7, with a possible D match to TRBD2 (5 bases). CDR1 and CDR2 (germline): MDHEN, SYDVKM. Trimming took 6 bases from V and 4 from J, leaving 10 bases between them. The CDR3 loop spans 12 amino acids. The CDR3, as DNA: TGTGCCAGCAGCCCGGGGAGATACGAGCAGTACTTC. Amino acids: CASSPGRYEQYF.

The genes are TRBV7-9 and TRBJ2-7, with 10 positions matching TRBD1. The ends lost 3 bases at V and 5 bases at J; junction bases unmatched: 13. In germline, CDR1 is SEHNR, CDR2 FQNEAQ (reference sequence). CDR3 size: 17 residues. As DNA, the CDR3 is TGTGCCAGCAGCTTTCCGGGTCCGGGACAGGGGTGGAACGAGCAGTACTTC. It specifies CASSFPGPGQGWNEQYF.

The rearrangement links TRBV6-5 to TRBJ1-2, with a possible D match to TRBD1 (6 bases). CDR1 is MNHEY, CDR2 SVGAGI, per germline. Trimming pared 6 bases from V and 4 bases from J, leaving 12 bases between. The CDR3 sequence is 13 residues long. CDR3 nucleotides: TGTGCCAGCAGCGCCGCAGGGGCCTATGGCTACACCTTC. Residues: CASSAAGAYGYTF.

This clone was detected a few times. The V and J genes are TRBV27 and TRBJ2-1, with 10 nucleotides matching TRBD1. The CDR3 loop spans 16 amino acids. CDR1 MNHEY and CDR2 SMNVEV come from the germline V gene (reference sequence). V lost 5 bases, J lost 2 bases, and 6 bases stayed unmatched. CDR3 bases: TGTGCCAGCAGTACTCAGGACAGGGGGACCTACAATGAGCAGTTCTTC. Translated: CASSTQDRGTYNEQFF.

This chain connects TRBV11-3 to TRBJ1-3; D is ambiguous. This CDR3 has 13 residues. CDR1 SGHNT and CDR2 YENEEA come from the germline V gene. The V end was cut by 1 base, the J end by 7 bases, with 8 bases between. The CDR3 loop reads CASSLVRANTIYF. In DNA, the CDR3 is TGTGCCAGCAGCTTAGTTCGAGCGAACACCATATATTTT. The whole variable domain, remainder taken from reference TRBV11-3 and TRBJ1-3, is EAGVVQSPRYKIIEKKQPVAFWCNPISGHNTLYWYLQNLGQGPELLIRYENEEAVDDSQLPKDRFSAERLKGVDSTLKIQPAELGDSAVYLCASSLVRANTIYFGEGSWLTVV.

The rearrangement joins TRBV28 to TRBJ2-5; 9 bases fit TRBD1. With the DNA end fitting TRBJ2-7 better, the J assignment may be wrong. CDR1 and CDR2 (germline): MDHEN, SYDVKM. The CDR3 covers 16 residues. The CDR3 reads CASSPTPRTGAYEQYF. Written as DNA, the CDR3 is TGTGCCAGCAGTCCGACCCCAAGGACAGGGGCCTACGAGCAGTACTTC.

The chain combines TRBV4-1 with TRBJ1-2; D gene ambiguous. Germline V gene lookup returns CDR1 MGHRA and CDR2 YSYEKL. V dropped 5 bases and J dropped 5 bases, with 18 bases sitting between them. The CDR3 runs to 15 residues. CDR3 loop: CASSGGQRAGYGYTF. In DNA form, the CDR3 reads TGCGCCAGCAGCGGAGGGCAGAGGGCAGGATATGGCTACACCTTC.

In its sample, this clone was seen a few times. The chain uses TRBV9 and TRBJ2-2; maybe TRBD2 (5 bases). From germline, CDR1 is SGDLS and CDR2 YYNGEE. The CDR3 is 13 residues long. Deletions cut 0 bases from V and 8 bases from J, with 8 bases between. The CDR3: CASSVEKRGELFF. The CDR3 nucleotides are TGTGCCAGCAGCGTAGAGAAGCGGGGGGAGCTGTTTTTT. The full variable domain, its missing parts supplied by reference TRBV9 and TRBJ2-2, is DSGVTQTPKHLITATGQRVTLRCSPRSGDLSVYWYQQSLDQGLQFLIQYYNGEERAKGNILERFSAQQFPDLHSELNLSSLELGDSALYFCASSVEKRGELFFGEGSRLTVL.

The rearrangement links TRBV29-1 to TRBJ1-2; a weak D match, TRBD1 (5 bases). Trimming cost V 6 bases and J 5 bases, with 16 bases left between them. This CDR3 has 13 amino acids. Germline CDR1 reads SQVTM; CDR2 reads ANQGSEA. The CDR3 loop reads CSVGGGVPYGYTF. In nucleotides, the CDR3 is TGCAGCGTGGGAGGAGGGGTTCCTTATGGCTACACCTTC.